The 5 T cell receptor beta chains below were found in one sample sequenced in a study of T-cell reconstitution after alpha-beta-depleted transplantation in children. Unique molecular identifiers tagged the TCRbeta library. From the PCR reads, TCRdb called clonotypes with MiXCR, one entry per CDR3 protein. The sample gives 610,000 or so distinct CDR3 sequences, 27% of which show up once; under 45% is in the top ten. Material: PBMCs, obtained before TCRalphabeta/CD19-depleted stem cell transplant. Receptors were obtained from a boy younger than two with Wiskott-Aldrich syndrome, due to receive a stem cell transplant.

This chain links TRBV3-1 with TRBJ2-5, with D perhaps given as TRBD1 or TRBD2 (5 bases each). The CDR3 has 18 amino acids. Germline assignment: CDR1 LGHDT and CDR2 YNNKEL (reference sequence). Deletions cut 1 base from V and 4 bases from J, with 22 bases between. In DNA, the CDR3 is TGTGCCAGCAGCCAAGTAGGAGGCAGGACCCCAAGGGGAGAGACCCAGTACTTC. Translated: CASSQVGGRTPRGETQYF.

There are a few counts of this clonotype. V gene TRBV5-1 combines with J gene TRBJ2-1; 9 bases agree with TRBD1. The V and J ends lost 7 bases and 7 bases, in that order; junction bases with no gene match: 9. The CDR3 has 14 amino acids. Germline CDR1 and CDR2: SGHRS and YFSETQ. The CDR3 loop reads CASGHRDRENEQFF. For the CDR3, the DNA is TGCGCCAGCGGCCACCGGGACAGGGAGAATGAGCAGTTCTTC.

In this sample, this clonotype turned up a few times. This chain links TRBV4-1 with TRBJ1-1; D might be TRBD1 (5 bases). The CDR3 has 13 residues. CDR1 MGHRA and CDR2 YSYEKL come from the germline V gene. V gave up 3 bases and J gave up 5 bases, with 10 bases separating them. The CDR3, as DNA: TGCGCCAGCAGCCATGGGGGTAGGACTGAAGCTTTCTTT. Protein: CASSHGGRTEAFF.

This clonotype has only a few counts. This chain connects TRBV24-1 to TRBJ2-1; D possibly corresponds to TRBD1 (6 bases). Germline V gene sequence: CDR1 KGHDR, CDR2 SFDVKD. This CDR3 contains 14 residues. V was cut by 3 bases and J by 6 bases, with 11 bases left in between. This CDR3 reads CATSDGGTLNEQFF. CDR3 DNA sequence: TGTGCCACCAGTGATGGTGGGACACTCAATGAGCAGTTCTTC.

The gene calls are TRBV4-1 and TRBJ1-2; D gene uncertain. Germline loops: CDR1 MGHRA, CDR2 YSYEKL. The CDR3 covers 14 residues. V lost 1 base to trimming and J lost 0 bases, with 6 bases between them. The CDR3 protein is CASSQGSANYGYTF. The CDR3 DNA follows: TGCGCCAGCAGCCAAGGTTCCGCTAACTATGGCTACACCTTC.